The 21 T cell receptor beta chains below all came from one sample that was sequenced in a study of blood T cells in healthy people across ages (dated by TCRdb to about 2015). The method behind the library was 5' RACE. A second PCR of about 7 to 12 cycles was run with a J-beta primer mix and a sample-barcoded 5' primer. In TCRdb, the public reads were trimmed at Q25 with fastp and aligned with MiXCR, with productive beta chains retained. All rows with the same CDR3 protein become a single entry with the most common DNA and genes. Within this sample are some 1,800,000 distinct CDR3 sequences, with around 42% of them counted one time only. The ten largest clones add up to about 23% of the sample. What was sequenced was blood. The receptors come from a human donor in good health.

The genes are TRBV13 and TRBJ2-1, with 12 bases matching TRBD2. Germline CDR1 is PRHDT and CDR2 is FYEKMQ (reference sequence). The ends lost 5 bases at V and 10 bases at J; junction bases unmatched: 9. The length of the CDR3 is 15 residues. CDR3 nucleotide sequence: TGTGCCAGCAGCCGAAGGCTAGCGGGGGGGCGGGAGCAGTTCTTC. The encoded protein is CASSRRLAGGREQFF.

The chain employs TRBV4-3 and TRBJ2-7, with a tentative D call TRBD2 (6 bases). The CDR3 extends over 15 amino acids. Per germline, CDR1 LGHNA and CDR2 YSLEER. The V end lost 3 bases, the J end lost 0 bases, and 12 bases lay between the germline ends. CDR3 DNA sequence: TGCGCCAGCAGCCAGCACTCCGGGAGCTCCTACGAGCAGTACTTC. Translated, it gives CASSQHSGSSYEQYF.

This clonotype was seen a handful of times. The chain recombines TRBV7-8 with TRBJ2-2, with D possibly TRBD1 on 6 matching bases. Trimming left V 7 bases short and J 0 bases short, with 9 bases between. This CDR3 spans 14 amino acids. Germline lookup yields CDR1 SGHVS and CDR2 FQNEAQ. CDR3 bases: TGTGCCAGCACACGGACAGCGAACACCGGGGAGCTGTTTTTT. Translated, it gives CASTRTANTGELFF.

This clonotype was detected a few times. The chain carries TRBV6-1 and TRBJ2-1; no clear D gene. The germline V and J ends were trimmed by 3 bases and 6 bases, with 6 bases remaining between them. In germline, CDR1 is MNHNS, CDR2 SASEGT. This CDR3 comprises 12 residues. The CDR3 coding sequence is TGTGCCAGCAGTGAGGGAACCAATGAGCAGTTCTTC. As protein: CASSEGTNEQFF.

This clonotype was detected only a few times. J is TRBJ2-6 and V is TRBV21-1; no DNA check was done on the table's D call, TRBD1. TRBV21-1 is a pseudogene locus. This CDR3 region has 20 residues. Here the CDR3 DNA reads TGTGCCAGCAGCTCCAAGGGACCCCGTCAGGACCAGGCTGGGGCCAACGTCCTGACTTTC. This translates into CASSSKGPRQDQAGANVLTF.

The V call is TRBV5-4, the J call TRBJ1-1; perhaps TRBD1 as D (5 bases). V lost 5 bases, J lost 1 base, and 18 bases lay in between. This CDR3 is built from 16 residues. CDR1 is SGHNT, CDR2 YYREEE, per germline (reference sequence). CDR3 in DNA: TGTGCCAGCAGTCCGGGGCTGGGGGTCTGGAACACTGAAGCTTTCTTT. Its translation: CASSPGLGVWNTEAFF.

The V call is TRBV5-1, the J call TRBJ2-4; no definite D call. The DNA matches TRBJ2-7 better at its end, which makes the J call doubtful. Germline CDR1 is SGHRS and CDR2 is YFSETQ. The CDR3 contains 13 residues. CDR3 in amino acids: CASRPPDQYEQYF. CDR3 DNA: TGCGCCAGCAGACCACCCGACCAGTACGAGCAGTACTTC.

The chain carries TRBV12-3 or TRBV12-4 and TRBJ2-3; D gene ambiguous. V was shortened by 1 base and J by 6 bases, with 14 bases between the two germline ends. This CDR3 region has 15 residues. The CDR3 sequence is CASSLDGSPGDTQYF. CDR3 nucleotide sequence: TGTGCCAGCAGTTTAGATGGCTCCCCGGGTGATACGCAGTATTTT.

This clonotype was observed a handful of times. The chain combines TRBV6-1 with TRBJ1-5; a possible D gene is TRBD1 (5 bases). Trimming shortened V by 5 bases and J by 0 bases, and 20 bases separated the two germline ends. The CDR3 runs 18 residues. The V gene's germline CDR1 is MNHNS and CDR2 SASEGT. DNA of the CDR3: TGTGCCAGCAGTAAATCGGGACCGACCTTGAATAGCAATCAGCCCCAGCATTTT. Amino acids: CASSKSGPTLNSNQPQHF.

This clonotype turned up a few times. The chain is built from TRBV7-6 and TRBJ2-3, with TRBD2 as a possible D gene (5 bases). The ends were cut back, 2 bases at V and 3 bases at J, with 15 bases in the middle. CDR1 and CDR2 from the germline V gene are SGHVS and FNYEAQ. The CDR3 is made up of 16 amino acids. CDR3: CASSLRGPGRTDTQYF. The CDR3, as DNA: TGTGCCAGCAGCTTAAGAGGTCCGGGAAGGACAGATACGCAGTATTTT.

This clonotype showed up just a few times. The J gene is TRBJ1-6, the V gene TRBV7-2; D remains unclear. Germline V CDR1 and CDR2: SGHTA, FQGNSA. The CDR3 consists of 14 residues. The V end lost 3 bases, the J end lost 7 bases, and 10 bases lay between the germline ends. The CDR3 bases are TGTGCCAGCAGCTTGGTTGGAAGAAATTCACCCCTCCACTTT. It is translated as CASSLVGRNSPLHF.

The J gene is TRBJ2-2, the V gene TRBV20-1; unclear D gene. There are 13 residues in the CDR3. Germline V gene lookup returns CDR1 DFQATT and CDR2 SNEGSKA (reference sequence). The V end lost 3 bases, the J end lost 3 bases, and 8 bases lay between the germline ends. CDR3 region: CSARDGDTGELFF. CDR3 bases: TGCAGTGCTAGGGATGGGGACACCGGGGAGCTGTTTTTT.

The gene calls are TRBV2 and TRBJ2-5, with TRBD2 as a possible D gene (6 bases). Between the trimmed V and J ends, which lost 6 bases and 11 bases, there was a span of 22 bases. Per germline, CDR1 SNHLY and CDR2 FYNNEI. CDR3 size: 14 residues. CDR3 sequence: CASRYIVSTGEQYF. The CDR3 DNA reads as TGTGCCAGCAGGTACATAGTTTCCACGGGGGAGCAGTACTTC. The variable domain in full, with the rest retrieved from reference TRBV2 and TRBJ2-5, is EPEVTQTPSHQVTQMGQEVILRCVPISNHLYFYWYRQILGQKVEFLVSFYNNEISEKSEIFDDQFSVERPDGSNFTLKIRSTKLEDSAMYFCASRYIVSTGEQYFGPGTRLLVL.

This clonotype has only a few counts. The genes are TRBV29-1 and TRBJ2-7; the match to TRBD1 covers 9 bases. From germline, CDR1 is SQVTM and CDR2 ANQGSEA. The V and J ends lost 2 bases and 7 bases, in that order; junction bases with no gene match: 9. The CDR3 covers 14 residues. The CDR3 loop reads CSVEITGGSFEQYF. The CDR3 coding sequence is TGCAGCGTTGAAATCACAGGGGGCTCTTTTGAGCAGTACTTC.

Only one count was recorded for this clonotype. Relative to the germline gene, one junction end is altered; a read error may explain this. The V gene is TRBV12-3 or TRBV12-4, the J gene TRBJ1-1; D gene uncertain. This CDR3 contains 11 residues. CDR3: CTSYQNTEAFF. The CDR3 nucleotides are TGTACCAGCTATCAAAACACTGAAGCTTTCTTT.

The J gene is TRBJ2-4, the V gene TRBV7-9; D might be TRBD2 (6 bases). V lost 5 bases and J lost 14, with 16 bases in between. This CDR3 comprises 12 residues. Germline V CDR1 and CDR2: SEHNR, FQNEAQ (reference sequence). For the CDR3, the DNA is TGTGCCAGCAGCCAAGACGGGGGATACGAGTACTTC. This sequence encodes CASSQDGGYEYF.

Of note for this clonotype: As the CDR3 is not closed by the conserved phenylalanine or tryptophan, this likely results from a read error. The chain uses TRBV20-1 and TRBJ1-5; TRBD1 might be the D (5 bases). The CDR3 is 13 amino acids. Looked up from germline, CDR1 is DFQATT and CDR2 is SNEGSKA (reference sequence). CDR3 protein: CSARVTGSQPQHC. The CDR3 region has the DNA TGCAGCGCTAGAGTAACAGGAAGTCAGCCCCAGCATTGT.

The chain couples TRBV27 to TRBJ2-1; TRBD1 might be the D (6 bases). V lost 4 bases and J 8 bases, leaving 21 bases between the germline ends. The germline CDR1 and CDR2 sequences are MNHEY and SMNVEV (reference sequence). The CDR3 has 16 residues. CDR3 coding DNA: TGTGCCAGCAGTTACTACTCAGGGGTTGCTATCGATGAGCAGTTCTTC. Translated: CASSYYSGVAIDEQFF.

This chain links TRBV6-5 with TRBJ1-4; D is ambiguous. V lost 0 bases, J lost 3 bases, and 11 bases lay in between. This CDR3 has 16 residues. Germline loops: CDR1 MNHEY, CDR2 SVGAGI. The CDR3 region is CASSYSFNPPNEKLFF. The CDR3 nucleotides are TGTGCCAGCAGTTACTCCTTCAACCCTCCTAATGAAAAACTGTTTTTT.

V and J are TRBV20-1 and TRBJ1-2; perhaps TRBD1 as D (6 bases). The ends were cut back, 0 bases at V and 4 bases at J, with 12 bases in the middle. CDR3 size: 14 residues. Germline-derived CDR1 and CDR2 are DFQATT and SNEGSKA (reference sequence). In nucleotides, the CDR3 is TGCAGTGCTAGAGACCACAGGGTAATCTATGGCTACACCTTC. Translation gives CSARDHRVIYGYTF.

This clonotype was seen a few times. The rearrangement links TRBV20-1 to TRBJ2-7, with 9 bases identical to TRBD2. The CDR3 is made up of 14 amino acids. The germline gives CDR1 DFQATT, CDR2 SNEGSKA (reference sequence). V gave up 5 bases and J gave up 6 bases; unmatched junction bases: 11. The CDR3 sequence: CSAPDLAGKVEQYF. In DNA form, the CDR3 reads TGCAGTGCTCCAGACCTAGCGGGGAAGGTCGAGCAGTACTTC.